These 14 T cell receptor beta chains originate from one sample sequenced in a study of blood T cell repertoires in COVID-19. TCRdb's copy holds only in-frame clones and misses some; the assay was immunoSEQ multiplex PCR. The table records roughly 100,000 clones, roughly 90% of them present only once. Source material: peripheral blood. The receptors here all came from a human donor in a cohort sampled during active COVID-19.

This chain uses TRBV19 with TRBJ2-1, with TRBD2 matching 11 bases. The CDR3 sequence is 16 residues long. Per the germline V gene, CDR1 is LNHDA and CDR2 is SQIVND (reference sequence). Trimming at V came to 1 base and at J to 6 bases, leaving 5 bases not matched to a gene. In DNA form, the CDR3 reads TGTGCCAGTAGTATAGCGCTAGCGGGAGGCGCCAATGAGCAGTTCTTC. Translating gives CASSIALAGGANEQFF.

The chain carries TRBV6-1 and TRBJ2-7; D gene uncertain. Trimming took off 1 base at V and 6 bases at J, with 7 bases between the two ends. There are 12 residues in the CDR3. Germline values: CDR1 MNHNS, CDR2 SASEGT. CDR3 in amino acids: CASSEVFSEQYF. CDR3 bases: TGTGCCAGCAGTGAAGTTTTTAGCGAGCAGTACTTC.

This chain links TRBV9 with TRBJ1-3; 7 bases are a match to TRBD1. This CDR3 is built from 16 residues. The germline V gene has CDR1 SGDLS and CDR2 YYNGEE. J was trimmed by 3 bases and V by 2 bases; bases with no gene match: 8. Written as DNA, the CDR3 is TGTGCCAGCAGCGTCTATTCAGGACAGGTTGGAAACACCATATATTTT. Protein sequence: CASSVYSGQVGNTIYF.

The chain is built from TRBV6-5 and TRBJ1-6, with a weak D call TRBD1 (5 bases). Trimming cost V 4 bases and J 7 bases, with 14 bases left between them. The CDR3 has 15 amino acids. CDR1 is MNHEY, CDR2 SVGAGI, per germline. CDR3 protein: CASSSPSRANSPLHF. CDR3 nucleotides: TGTGCCAGCAGTTCTCCAAGCAGGGCCAATTCACCCCTCCACTTT.

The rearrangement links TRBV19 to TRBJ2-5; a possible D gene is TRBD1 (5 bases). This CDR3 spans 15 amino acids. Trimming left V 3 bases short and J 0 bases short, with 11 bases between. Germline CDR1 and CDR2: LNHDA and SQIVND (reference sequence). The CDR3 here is CASSIQTEYQETQYF. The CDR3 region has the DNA TGTGCCAGTAGTATCCAGACAGAGTACCAAGAGACCCAGTACTTC.

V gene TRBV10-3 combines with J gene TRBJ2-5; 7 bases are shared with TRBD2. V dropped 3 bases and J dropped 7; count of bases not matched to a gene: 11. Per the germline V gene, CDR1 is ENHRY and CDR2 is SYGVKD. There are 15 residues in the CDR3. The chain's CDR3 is CAISDPNGLGATQYF. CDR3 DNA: TGTGCCATCAGTGACCCTAACGGACTAGGGGCGACCCAGTACTTC.

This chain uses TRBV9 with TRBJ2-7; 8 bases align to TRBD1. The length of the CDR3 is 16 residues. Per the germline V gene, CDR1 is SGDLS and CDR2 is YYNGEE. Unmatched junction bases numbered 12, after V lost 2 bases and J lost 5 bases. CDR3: CASSVRATGGIDEQYF. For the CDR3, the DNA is TGTGCCAGCAGCGTCCGGGCAACAGGGGGTATCGACGAGCAGTACTTC.

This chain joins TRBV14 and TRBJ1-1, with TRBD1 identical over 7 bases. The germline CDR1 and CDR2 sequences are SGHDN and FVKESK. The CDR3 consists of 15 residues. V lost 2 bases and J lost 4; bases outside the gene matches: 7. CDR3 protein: CASSQFGAGGTEAFF. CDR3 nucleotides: TGTGCCAGCAGCCAATTCGGGGCAGGGGGCACTGAAGCTTTCTTT.

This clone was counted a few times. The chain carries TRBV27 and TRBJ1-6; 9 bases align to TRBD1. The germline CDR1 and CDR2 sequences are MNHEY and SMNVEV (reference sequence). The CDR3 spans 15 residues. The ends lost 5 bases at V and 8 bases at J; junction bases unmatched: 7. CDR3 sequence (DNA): TGTGCCAGCAGTACGTACGGGACAGGGTATTCACCCCTCCACTTT. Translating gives CASSTYGTGYSPLHF.

The CDR3 region has the DNA TGTGCCAGCAGCTTGTATAGCGGGGGAGGGTACGAGCAGTACTTC. It codes for CASSLYSGGGYEQYF. The chain has TRBV7-9 and TRBJ2-7, with TRBD2 matching 9 bases. V lost 3 bases and J lost 4; bases outside the gene matches: 7. The length of the CDR3 is 15 residues. CDR1 and CDR2 (germline): SEHNR, FQNEAQ (reference sequence).

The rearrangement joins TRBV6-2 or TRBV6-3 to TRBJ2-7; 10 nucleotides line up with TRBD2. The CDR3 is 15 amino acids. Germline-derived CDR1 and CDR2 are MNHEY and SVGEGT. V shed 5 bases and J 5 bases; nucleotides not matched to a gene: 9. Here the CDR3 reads CASSLQAGGLNEQYF. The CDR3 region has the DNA TGTGCCAGCAGTCTACAAGCGGGGGGGCTCAACGAGCAGTACTTC.

Here the CDR3 reads CASGLAGASTDTQYF. The CDR3 DNA follows: TGTGCCAGCGGCCTGGCGGGGGCTAGCACAGATACGCAGTATTTT. The chain couples TRBV21-1 to TRBJ2-3; the table's D call, TRBD2, was not checked against the DNA. TRBV21-1 is a pseudogene segment. The CDR3 runs 15 residues.

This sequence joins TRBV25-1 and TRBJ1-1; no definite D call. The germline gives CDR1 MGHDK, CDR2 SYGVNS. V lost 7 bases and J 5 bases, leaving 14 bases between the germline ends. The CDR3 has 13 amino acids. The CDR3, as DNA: TGTGCCAGCACCCCTTATTCGGGGACTGAAGCTTTCTTT. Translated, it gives CASTPYSGTEAFF. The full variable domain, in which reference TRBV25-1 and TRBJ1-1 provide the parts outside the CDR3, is EADIYQTPRYLVIGTGKKITLECSQTMGHDKMYWYQQDPGMELHLIHYSYGVNSTEKGDLSSESTVSRIRTEHFPLTLESARPSHTSQYLCASTPYSGTEAFFGQGTRLTVV.

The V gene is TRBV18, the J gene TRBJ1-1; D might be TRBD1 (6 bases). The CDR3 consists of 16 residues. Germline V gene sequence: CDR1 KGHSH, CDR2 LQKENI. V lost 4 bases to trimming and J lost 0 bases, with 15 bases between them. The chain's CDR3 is CASSHERQAVNTEAFF. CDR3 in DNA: TGTGCCAGCTCACACGAAAGACAGGCCGTGAACACTGAAGCTTTCTTT.